Reported below is one T cell receptor (beta chain). The target antigen is unknown. V was pared by 2 bases and J by 3 bases, with 16 bases between. This CDR3 spans 16 amino acids. The germline V gene encodes CDR1 SGHRS and CDR2 YFSETQ. This sample stems from a study of vaccination effects on CD4 cells after COVID-19. Study-level information: CD4+ T cells specific for antigen were expanded with viral peptide pools by the ViraFEST assay before sequencing. The study, taken as a whole, reports: Clones of infection and vaccine origin contracted markedly late after vaccination.

Isolation of CD4+ T cells took place after more than 9 days of culture. It was two doses of either the BNT162b2 or mRNA-1273 vaccine that participants received. None of the vaccinated had previously contracted SARS-CoV-2, and their nucleocapsid antibodies tested negative. Cultures had half their medium replaced with IL-2 medium on days 3 and 7. Clones were sequenced by immunoSEQ multiplex PCR, and TCRdb holds only the in-frame ones, with some missing. The sample consists of 45,000 to 65,000 clones, approximately 72% of them appearing once. The sequence was collected from a human donor who received a COVID-19 vaccine. The V and J genes are TRBV5-1 and TRBJ2-3; TRBD1 might be the D (5 bases). Sample: CD4+ T cells from PBMCs cultured without peptide, taken after COVID-19 vaccination. In nucleotides, the CDR3 is TGCGCCAGCAGCTTTCCTGATAGGGGCCGAACAGATACGCAGTATTTT. Its protein product is CASSFPDRGRTDTQYF.